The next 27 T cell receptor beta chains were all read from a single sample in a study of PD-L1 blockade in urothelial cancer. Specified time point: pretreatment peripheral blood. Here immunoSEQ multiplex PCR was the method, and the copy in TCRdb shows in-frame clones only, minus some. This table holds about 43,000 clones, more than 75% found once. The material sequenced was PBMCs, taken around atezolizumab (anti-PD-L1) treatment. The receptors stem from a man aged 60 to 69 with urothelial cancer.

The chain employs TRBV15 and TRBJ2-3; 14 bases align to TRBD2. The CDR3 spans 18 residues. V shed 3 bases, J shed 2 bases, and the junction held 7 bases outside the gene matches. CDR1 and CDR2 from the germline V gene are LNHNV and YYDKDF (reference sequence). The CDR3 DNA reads TGTGCCACCAGCAGGAGGGGACTAGCGGGGGCCTCCACAGATACGCAGTATTTT. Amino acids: CATSRRGLAGASTDTQYF.

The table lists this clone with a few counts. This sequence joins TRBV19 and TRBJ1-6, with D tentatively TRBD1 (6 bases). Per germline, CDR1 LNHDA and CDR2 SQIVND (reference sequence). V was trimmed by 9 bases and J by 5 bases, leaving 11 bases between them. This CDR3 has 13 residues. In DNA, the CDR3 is TGTGCCAGCTGCCGGGACAATAATTCACCCCTCCACTTT. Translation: CASCRDNNSPLHF. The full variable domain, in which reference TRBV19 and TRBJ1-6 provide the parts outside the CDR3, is DGGITQSPKYLFRKEGQNVTLSCEQNLNHDAMYWYRQDPGQGLRLIYYSQIVNDFQKGDIAEGYSVSREKKESFPLTVTSAQKNPTAFYLCASCRDNNSPLHFGNGTRLTVT.

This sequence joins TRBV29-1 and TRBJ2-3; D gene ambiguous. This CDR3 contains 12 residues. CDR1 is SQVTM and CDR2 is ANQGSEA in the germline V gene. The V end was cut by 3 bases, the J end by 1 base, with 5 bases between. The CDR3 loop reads CSVERRTDTQYF. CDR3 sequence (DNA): TGCAGCGTTGAGAGGCGCACAGATACGCAGTATTTT.

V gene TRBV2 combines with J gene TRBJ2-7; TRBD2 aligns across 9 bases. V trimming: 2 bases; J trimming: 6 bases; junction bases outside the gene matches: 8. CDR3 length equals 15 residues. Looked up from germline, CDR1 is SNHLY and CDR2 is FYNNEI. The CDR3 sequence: CASSEMRGGPGEQYF. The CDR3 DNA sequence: TGTGCCAGCAGTGAAATGCGGGGGGGCCCCGGCGAGCAGTACTTC.

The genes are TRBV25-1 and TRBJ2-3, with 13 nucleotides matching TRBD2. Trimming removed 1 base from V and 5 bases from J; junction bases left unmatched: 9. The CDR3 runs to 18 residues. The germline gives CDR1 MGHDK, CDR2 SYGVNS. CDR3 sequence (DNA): TGTGCCAGCAGTGAATCGCCCGGACTAGCGGGAGTCGAAGATACGCAGTATTTT. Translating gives CASSESPGLAGVEDTQYF.

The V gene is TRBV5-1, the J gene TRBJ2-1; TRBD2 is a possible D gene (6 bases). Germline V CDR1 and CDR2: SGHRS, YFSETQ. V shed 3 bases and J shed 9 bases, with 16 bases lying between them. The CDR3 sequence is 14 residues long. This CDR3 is CASSSGRLVSEQFF. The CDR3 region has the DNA TGCGCCAGCAGCTCCGGAAGACTAGTATCTGAGCAGTTCTTC.

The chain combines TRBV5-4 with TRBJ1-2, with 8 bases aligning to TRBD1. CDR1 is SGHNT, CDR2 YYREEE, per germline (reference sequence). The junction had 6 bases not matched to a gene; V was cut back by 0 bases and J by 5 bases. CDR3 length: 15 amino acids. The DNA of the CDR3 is TGTGCCAGCAGCTTGGCGCAGGGGGCAGGGTATGGCTACACCTTC. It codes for CASSLAQGAGYGYTF.

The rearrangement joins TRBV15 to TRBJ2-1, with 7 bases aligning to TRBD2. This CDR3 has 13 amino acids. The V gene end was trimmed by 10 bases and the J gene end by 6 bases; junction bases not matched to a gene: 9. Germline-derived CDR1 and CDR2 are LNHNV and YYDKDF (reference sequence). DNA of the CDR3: TGTGCCATACGACTAGCCCCGCTCAATGAGCAGTTCTTC. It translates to CAIRLAPLNEQFF. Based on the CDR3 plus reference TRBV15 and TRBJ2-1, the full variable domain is DAMVIQNPRYQVTQFGKPVTLSCSQTLNHNVMYWYQQKSSQAPKLLFHYYDKDFNNEADTPDNFQSRRPNTSFCFLDIRSPGLGDTAMYLCAIRLAPLNEQFFGPGTRLTVL.

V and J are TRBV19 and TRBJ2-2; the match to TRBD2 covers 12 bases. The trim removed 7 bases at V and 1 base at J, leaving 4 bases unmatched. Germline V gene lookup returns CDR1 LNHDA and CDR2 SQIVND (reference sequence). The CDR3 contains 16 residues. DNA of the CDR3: TGTGCCAGTAAACTAGCGGGGGGCCTGAACACCGGGGAGCTGTTTTTT. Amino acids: CASKLAGGLNTGELFF.

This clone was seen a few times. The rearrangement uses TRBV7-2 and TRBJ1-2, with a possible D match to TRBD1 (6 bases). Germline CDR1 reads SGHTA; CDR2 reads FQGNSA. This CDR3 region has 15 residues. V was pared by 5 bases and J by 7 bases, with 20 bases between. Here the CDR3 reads CASSPMNRGGGGYTF. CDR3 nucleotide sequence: TGTGCCAGCAGCCCAATGAATAGGGGGGGCGGTGGCTACACCTTC.

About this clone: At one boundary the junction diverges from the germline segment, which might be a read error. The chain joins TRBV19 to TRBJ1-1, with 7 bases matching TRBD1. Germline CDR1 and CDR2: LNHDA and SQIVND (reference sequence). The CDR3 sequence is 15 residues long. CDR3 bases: TGTGCCAGTAAGAGACAGGAGGGGGCGAACGCTGAAGCTTTCTTT. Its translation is CASKRQEGANAEAFF.

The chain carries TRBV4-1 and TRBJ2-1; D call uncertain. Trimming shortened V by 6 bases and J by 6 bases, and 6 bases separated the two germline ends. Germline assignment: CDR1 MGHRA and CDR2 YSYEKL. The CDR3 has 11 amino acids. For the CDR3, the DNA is TGCGCCAGCAGGAACAGCAATGAGCAGTTCTTC. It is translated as CASRNSNEQFF.

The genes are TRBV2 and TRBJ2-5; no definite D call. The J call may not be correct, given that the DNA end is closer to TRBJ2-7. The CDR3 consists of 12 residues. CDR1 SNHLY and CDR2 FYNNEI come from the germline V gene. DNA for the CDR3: TGTGCCAGCAGTGACGGGTTCTACGAGCAGTACTTC. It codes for CASSDGFYEQYF.

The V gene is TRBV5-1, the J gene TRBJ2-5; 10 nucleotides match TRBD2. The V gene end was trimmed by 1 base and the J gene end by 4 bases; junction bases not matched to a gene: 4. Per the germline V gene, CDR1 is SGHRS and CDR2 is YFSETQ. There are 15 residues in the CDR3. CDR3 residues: CASSLTSGEGETQYF. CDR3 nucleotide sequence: TGCGCCAGCAGCTTGACTAGCGGGGAAGGAGAGACCCAGTACTTC. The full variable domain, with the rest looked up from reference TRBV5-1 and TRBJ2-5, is KAGVTQTPRYLIKTRGQQVTLSCSPISGHRSVSWYQQTPGQGLQFLFEYFSETQRNKGNFPGRFSGRQFSNSRSEMNVSTLELGDSALYLCASSLTSGEGETQYFGPGTRLLVL.

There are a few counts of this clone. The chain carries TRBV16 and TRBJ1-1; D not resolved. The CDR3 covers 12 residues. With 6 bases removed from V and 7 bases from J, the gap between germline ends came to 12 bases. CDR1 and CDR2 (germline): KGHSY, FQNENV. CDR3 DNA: TGTGCCAGCAGTCCCCTGAGCAATGAAGCTTTCTTT. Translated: CASSPLSNEAFF.

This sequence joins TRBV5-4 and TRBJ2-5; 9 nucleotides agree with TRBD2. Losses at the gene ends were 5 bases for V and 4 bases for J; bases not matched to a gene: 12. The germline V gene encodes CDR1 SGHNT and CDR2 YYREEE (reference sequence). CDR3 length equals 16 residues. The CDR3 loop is CASSSHSGGGGETQYF. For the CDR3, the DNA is TGTGCCAGCAGTTCCCATAGTGGCGGGGGGGGAGAGACCCAGTACTTC.

CDR3 sequence: CSVAGVRSKMNTEAFF. The CDR3 DNA sequence: TGCAGCGTTGCAGGGGTACGTTCCAAGATGAACACTGAAGCTTTCTTT. The V gene is TRBV29-1, the J gene TRBJ1-1; a weak D match, TRBD1 (6 bases). There are 16 residues in the CDR3. V gave up 4 bases and J gave up 0 bases, with 18 bases separating them. Per germline, CDR1 SQVTM and CDR2 ANQGSEA.

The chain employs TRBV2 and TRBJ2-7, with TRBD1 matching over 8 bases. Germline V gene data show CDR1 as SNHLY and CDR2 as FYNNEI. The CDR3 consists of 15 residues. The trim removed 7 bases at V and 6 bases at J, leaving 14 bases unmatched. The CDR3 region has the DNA TGTGCCAGCAACCAGGGACAGGCGGAAGGTGGCGAGCAGTACTTC. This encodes CASNQGQAEGGEQYF.

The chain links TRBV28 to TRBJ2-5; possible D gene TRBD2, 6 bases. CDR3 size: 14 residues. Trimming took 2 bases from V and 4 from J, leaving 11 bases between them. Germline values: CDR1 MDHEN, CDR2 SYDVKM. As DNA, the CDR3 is TGTGCCAGCAGTTTAATCGGAGGGACAGAGACCCAGTACTTC. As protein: CASSLIGGTETQYF. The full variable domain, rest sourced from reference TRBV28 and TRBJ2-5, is DVKVTQSSRYLVKRTGEKVFLECVQDMDHENMFWYRQDPGLGLRLIYFSYDVKMKEKGDIPEGYSVSREKKERFSLILESASTNQTSMYLCASSLIGGTETQYFGPGTRLLVL.

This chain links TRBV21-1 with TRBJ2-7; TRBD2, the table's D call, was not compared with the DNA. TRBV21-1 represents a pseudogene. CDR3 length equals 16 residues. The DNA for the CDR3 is TGTGCCAGCAGCATAACGACTAGCGGGAGGTGGTACGAGCAGTACTTC. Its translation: CASSITTSGRWYEQYF.

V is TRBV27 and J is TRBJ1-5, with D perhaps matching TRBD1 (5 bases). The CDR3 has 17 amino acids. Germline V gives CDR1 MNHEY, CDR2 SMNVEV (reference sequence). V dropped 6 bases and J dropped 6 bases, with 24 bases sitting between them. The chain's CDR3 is CASRSLGGPNRGQPQHF. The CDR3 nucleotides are TGTGCCAGCAGGTCGCTGGGGGGACCGAACCGAGGTCAGCCCCAGCATTTT.

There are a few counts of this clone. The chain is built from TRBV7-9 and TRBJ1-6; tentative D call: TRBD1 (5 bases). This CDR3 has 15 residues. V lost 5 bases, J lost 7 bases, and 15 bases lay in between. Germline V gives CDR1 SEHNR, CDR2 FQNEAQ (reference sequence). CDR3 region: CASSPGDRENSPLHF. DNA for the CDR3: TGTGCCAGCAGCCCCGGAGACAGAGAAAATTCACCCCTCCACTTT. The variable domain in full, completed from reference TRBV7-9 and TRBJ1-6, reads DTGVSQNPRHKITKRGQNVTFRCDPISEHNRLYWYRQTLGQGPEFLTYFQNEAQLEKSRLLSDRFSAERPKGSFSTLEIQRTEQGDSAMYLCASSPGDRENSPLHFGNGTRLTVT.

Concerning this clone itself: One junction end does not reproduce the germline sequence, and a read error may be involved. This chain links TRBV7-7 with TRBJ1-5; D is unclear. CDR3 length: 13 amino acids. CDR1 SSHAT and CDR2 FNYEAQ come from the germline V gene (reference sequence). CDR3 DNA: TGTGCTAGCAGCTTATTCGACGGAGAGCCCCAGCATTTT. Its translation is CASSLFDGEPQHF.

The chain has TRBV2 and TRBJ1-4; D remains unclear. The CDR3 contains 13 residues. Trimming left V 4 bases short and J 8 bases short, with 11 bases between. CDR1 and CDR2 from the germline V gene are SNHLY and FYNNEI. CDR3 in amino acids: CASSGGFREKLFF. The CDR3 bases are TGTGCCAGCAGTGGAGGCTTCCGGGAAAAACTGTTTTTT.

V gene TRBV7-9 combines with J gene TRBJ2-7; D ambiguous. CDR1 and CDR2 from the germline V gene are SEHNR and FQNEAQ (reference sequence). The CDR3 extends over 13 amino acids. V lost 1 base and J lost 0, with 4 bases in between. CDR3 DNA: TGTGCCAGCAGCTTAGACAGCTCCTACGAGCAGTACTTC. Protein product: CASSLDSSYEQYF. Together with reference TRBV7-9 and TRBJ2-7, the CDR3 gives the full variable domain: DTGVSQNPRHKITKRGQNVTFRCDPISEHNRLYWYRQTLGQGPEFLTYFQNEAQLEKSRLLSDRFSAERPKGSFSTLEIQRTEQGDSAMYLCASSLDSSYEQYFGPGTRLTVT.

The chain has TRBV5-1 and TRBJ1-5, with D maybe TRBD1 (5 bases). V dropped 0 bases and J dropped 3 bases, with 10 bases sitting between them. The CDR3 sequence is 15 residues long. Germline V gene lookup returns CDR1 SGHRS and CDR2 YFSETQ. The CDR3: CASSLVGADNQPQHF. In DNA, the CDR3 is TGCGCCAGCAGCTTGGTAGGGGCAGACAATCAGCCCCAGCATTTT.

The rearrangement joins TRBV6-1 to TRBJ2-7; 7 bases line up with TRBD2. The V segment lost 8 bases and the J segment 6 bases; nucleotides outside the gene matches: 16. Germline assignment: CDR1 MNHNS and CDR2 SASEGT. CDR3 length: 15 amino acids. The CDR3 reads CASFLGAGWGGEQYF. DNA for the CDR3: TGTGCCAGCTTCCTAGGGGCGGGGTGGGGGGGCGAGCAGTACTTC.